This TCR beta chain was recovered during a study of T cell responses to AZD1222 COVID-19 vaccine. For the study at large: Investigators merged groups given second doses at roughly 4 or roughly 12 weeks. Regarding the study as a whole: Within unmutated variant regions lay the reported targets of nearly half of spike-specific TCRs.

The assay was immunoSEQ multiplex PCR, and TCRdb's table has in-frame clones only and misses some. The sample shows approximately 100,000 clones, roughly 89% of them seen only once. The CDR3 runs to 13 residues. V was cut by 6 bases and J by 2 bases, with 9 bases left in between. This clone is a singleton in its sample. What it binds is unknown. The sequence was collected from an adult in good health. V gene TRBV12-3 or TRBV12-4 combines with J gene TRBJ2-3; D may be TRBD2 (5 bases). The sample was peripheral blood, taken on day 0 of AZD1222 vaccination. In DNA form, the CDR3 reads TGTGCCAGCAGCCGGGGATTCACAGATACGCAGTATTTT. Residues: CASSRGFTDTQYF.